The next 27 T cell receptor beta chains were all read from a single sample in a study of cytomegalovirus exposure and HLA in healthy donors. Repertoires were generated with immunoSEQ multiplex PCR, while TCRdb's copy carries only in-frame clones and drops some. The sample holds 250,000 to 400,000 clones, 88% seen once. Sequencing was done on a sample of PBMCs. These receptors all stem from a man aged 25 to 40 in good health and CMV-seronegative.

This sequence joins TRBV15 and TRBJ2-2, with 7 nucleotides matching TRBD1. This CDR3 is 15 amino acids long. V was clipped by 2 bases and J by 6 bases; unmatched bases: 6. From germline, CDR1 is LNHNV and CDR2 YYDKDF (reference sequence). The CDR3 DNA is TGTGCCACCAGCAGATCGACAGGGTTCGCCGGGGAGCTGTTTTTT. It yields the protein CATSRSTGFAGELFF.

The chain employs TRBV6-6 and TRBJ1-5, with TRBD1 matching over 8 bases. Germline-derived CDR1 and CDR2 are MNHNY and SVGAGI (reference sequence). CDR3 size: 14 residues. After removal of 8 bases from V and 7 bases from J, the junction contained 10 bases not matched to a gene. The CDR3 DNA is TGTGCCAGCGACGACAGGGGAAGGAGACAGCCCCAGCATTTT. Translating gives CASDDRGRRQPQHF.

The V gene is TRBV11-2, the J gene TRBJ1-3; D is uncertain. This CDR3 is built from 16 residues. The germline CDR1 and CDR2 sequences are SGHAT and FQNNGV. V was shortened by 1 base and J by 2 bases, with 12 bases between the two germline ends. The CDR3 here is CASSLGTFWAGNTIYF. CDR3 sequence (DNA): TGTGCCAGCAGCTTAGGGACTTTCTGGGCTGGAAACACCATATATTTT.

The chain combines TRBV7-6 with TRBJ2-5, with D perhaps TRBD1 (5 bases). Germline CDR1 is SGHVS and CDR2 is FNYEAQ. The V end was cut by 1 base, the J end by 4 bases, with 13 bases between. The CDR3 runs to 15 residues. This CDR3 is CASSLDPRGAETQYF. CDR3 nucleotide sequence: TGTGCCAGCAGCTTAGACCCTAGGGGCGCAGAGACCCAGTACTTC.

This chain joins TRBV19 and TRBJ1-3; D is uncertain. The CDR3 totals 16 residues. Germline values: CDR1 LNHDA, CDR2 SQIVND (reference sequence). V lost 1 base and J 0 bases, leaving 10 bases between the germline ends. Here the CDR3 DNA reads TGTGCCAGTAGTATAGTCCTGGGGAGCTCTGGAAACACCATATATTTT. Residues: CASSIVLGSSGNTIYF.

This clone was observed a handful of times. The chain is built from TRBV5-1 and TRBJ2-7, with 8 nucleotides matching TRBD1. The CDR3 has 16 amino acids. V lost 0 bases and J lost 0; bases outside the gene matches: 5. Looked up from germline, CDR1 is SGHRS and CDR2 is YFSETQ. The CDR3 region has the DNA TGCGCCAGCAGCTTGGCCGGGACAGGTGTCTCCTACGAGCAGTACTTC. It encodes CASSLAGTGVSYEQYF.

This sequence joins TRBV5-1 and TRBJ1-2; 11 bases line up with TRBD1. From germline, CDR1 is SGHRS and CDR2 YFSETQ. The CDR3 has 16 residues. V was clipped by 3 bases and J by 1 base; unmatched bases: 5. CDR3 sequence reads: CASSSGQGANNYGYTF. In DNA, the CDR3 is TGCGCCAGCAGCTCTGGACAGGGGGCCAATAACTATGGCTACACCTTC. Full variable domain (outside the CDR3, taken from reference TRBV5-1 and TRBJ1-2): KAGVTQTPRYLIKTRGQQVTLSCSPISGHRSVSWYQQTPGQGLQFLFEYFSETQRNKGNFPGRFSGRQFSNSRSEMNVSTLELGDSALYLCASSSGQGANNYGYTFGSGTRLTVV.

This CDR3 reads CASSIAGNTQYF. The CDR3 nucleotides read TGTGCCAGCAGCATAGCGGGGAATACGCAGTATTTT. The rearrangement links TRBV11-2 to TRBJ2-3; TRBD2 matches 8 bases. CDR3 length equals 12 residues. V lost 5 bases, J lost 7 bases, and 2 bases stayed unmatched. Germline CDR1 reads SGHAT; CDR2 reads FQNNGV.

This clone was recorded a few times. This chain links TRBV7-2 with TRBJ1-4, with 7 positions matching TRBD1. Germline V lookup: CDR1 SGHTA, CDR2 FQGNSA. The CDR3 extends over 14 amino acids. Trimming at V came to 5 bases and at J to 4 bases, leaving 4 bases not matched to a gene. The CDR3 DNA is TGTGCCAGCAGCCGGGACAGTCATAATGAAAAACTGTTTTTT. Protein: CASSRDSHNEKLFF. Full variable domain (outside the CDR3, taken from reference TRBV7-2 and TRBJ1-4): GAGVSQSPSNKVTEKGKDVELRCDPISGHTALYWYRQSLGQGLEFLIYFQGNSAPDKSGLPSDRFSAERTGGSVSTLTIQRTQQEDSAVYLCASSRDSHNEKLFFGSGTQLSVL.

The gene calls are TRBV5-6 and TRBJ2-4; D remains unclear. The CDR3 runs to 14 residues. V lost 2 bases and J 0 bases, leaving 6 bases between the germline ends. CDR1 and CDR2 from the germline V gene are SGHDT and YYEEEE. This chain's CDR3 is CASSFEVAKNIQYF. The DNA of the CDR3 is TGTGCCAGCAGCTTTGAGGTAGCCAAAAACATTCAGTACTTC.

This chain joins TRBV5-6 and TRBJ2-7; 9 positions match TRBD1. With V trimmed by 4 bases and J by 2 bases, 4 bases remained unmatched. The CDR3 runs 14 residues. Germline assignment: CDR1 SGHDT and CDR2 YYEEEE. The DNA for the CDR3 is TGTGCCAGCAGCAACCGGGACAGGGCCTACGAGCAGTACTTC. Amino acid sequence: CASSNRDRAYEQYF.

The chain recombines TRBV6-6 with TRBJ1-2; 8 nucleotides line up with TRBD1. The J segment lost 4 bases and the V segment lost 5 bases, leaving 3 bases of the junction unmatched. CDR3 length: 13 residues. Looked up from germline, CDR1 is MNHNY and CDR2 is SVGAGI (reference sequence). The CDR3 sequence is CASSLTGVYGYTF. The CDR3 DNA follows: TGTGCCAGCAGTCTGACAGGGGTCTATGGCTACACCTTC.

CDR3 DNA sequence: TGTGCCAGCAGTCATATACACGGGACACCGAAAAATGAAAAACTGTTTTTT. Translated, it gives CASSHIHGTPKNEKLFF. V gene TRBV11-2 combines with J gene TRBJ1-4; D perhaps matches TRBD1 (6 bases). Trimming took off 6 bases at V and 5 bases at J, with 22 bases between the two ends. The CDR3 is made up of 17 amino acids. Germline loops: CDR1 SGHAT, CDR2 FQNNGV.

This sequence joins TRBV28 and TRBJ1-2; tentative D call: TRBD1 (5 bases). Germline V gene lookup returns CDR1 MDHEN and CDR2 SYDVKM. There are 15 residues in the CDR3. V was cut by 0 bases and J by 7 bases, with 15 bases left in between. The CDR3 loop is CASSLWVREEGGYTF. The CDR3 DNA sequence: TGTGCCAGCAGTTTATGGGTCAGGGAGGAGGGTGGCTACACCTTC.

The chain joins TRBV5-4 to TRBJ2-3; D is possibly TRBD1 (6 bases). V lost 6 bases to trimming and J lost 0 bases, with 11 bases between them. Per germline, CDR1 SGHNT and CDR2 YYREEE (reference sequence). The CDR3 length is 14 residues. In nucleotides, the CDR3 is TGTGCCAGCACCTGGGACACCAGCACAGATACGCAGTATTTT. It yields the protein CASTWDTSTDTQYF.

CDR3 loop: CASSLAGGFGKLFF. CDR3 DNA sequence: TGTGCCAGCAGCTTGGCGGGGGGGTTTGGAAAACTGTTTTTT. The chain has TRBV5-4 and TRBJ1-4; TRBD1 might be the D (5 bases). CDR3 size: 14 residues. Trimming left V 0 bases short and J 10 bases short, with 13 bases between. In germline, CDR1 is SGHNT, CDR2 YYREEE (reference sequence).

This chain links TRBV10-3 with TRBJ2-1; 7 bases map to TRBD2. This CDR3 comprises 12 residues. With V trimmed by 11 bases and J by 6 bases, 7 bases remained unmatched. Germline assignment: CDR1 ENHRY and CDR2 SYGVKD. The CDR3 sequence is CALKGGSNEQFF. CDR3 bases: TGTGCCCTCAAGGGAGGGAGCAATGAGCAGTTCTTC.

The J gene is TRBJ2-7, the V gene TRBV9; D uncertain. Deletions cut 0 bases from V and 3 bases from J, with 10 bases between. CDR3 length: 14 residues. Germline V gives CDR1 SGDLS, CDR2 YYNGEE. The CDR3 sequence: CASSVVGWSYEQYF. Here the CDR3 DNA reads TGTGCCAGCAGCGTAGTTGGTTGGAGCTACGAGCAGTACTTC.

The CDR3 DNA follows: TGCGCCAGCAGCCTGATCCAGGGGTCTGGCTACACCTTC. The encoded protein is CASSLIQGSGYTF. V gene TRBV4-3 combines with J gene TRBJ1-2, with D perhaps matching TRBD1 (6 bases). The CDR3 loop spans 13 amino acids. Trimming removed 4 bases from V and 7 bases from J, with 13 bases in between. CDR1 is LGHNA and CDR2 is YSLEER in the germline V gene.

Concerning this clone itself: Other nucleotide sequences from this sample produce the same CDR3. The chain carries TRBV18 and TRBJ1-5; perhaps TRBD1 as D (6 bases). Germline V CDR1 and CDR2: KGHSH, LQKENI. Trimming cost V 6 bases and J 4 bases, with 10 bases left between them. The CDR3 totals 13 residues. This CDR3 is CASSPDRNQPQHF. The CDR3 region has the DNA TGTGCCAGCTCCCCTGACAGGAATCAGCCCCAGCATTTT. The full variable domain, with the rest looked up from reference TRBV18 and TRBJ1-5, is NAGVMQNPRHLVRRRGQEARLRCSPMKGHSHVYWYRQLPEEGLKFMVYLQKENIIDESGMPKERFSAEFPKEGPSILRIQQVVRGDSAAYFCASSPDRNQPQHFGDGTRLSIL.

The rearrangement joins TRBV19 to TRBJ2-3; tentative D call: TRBD2 (6 bases). The CDR3 sequence is 16 residues long. Trimming took 3 bases from V and 14 from J, leaving 27 bases between them. Germline values: CDR1 LNHDA, CDR2 SQIVND (reference sequence). CDR3: CASSISSRSGGSVGYF. DNA of the CDR3: TGTGCCAGTAGTATCTCAAGTCGAAGTGGGGGGTCCGTGGGGTATTTT.

The V and J genes are TRBV11-2 and TRBJ2-1, with TRBD1 as a possible D gene (6 bases). The CDR3 extends over 14 amino acids. V shed 5 bases and J shed 3 bases, with 11 bases lying between them. Germline CDR1 and CDR2: SGHAT and FQNNGV. CDR3 nucleotides: TGTGCCAGCAGCCTACCAGGGGACTACAATGAGCAGTTCTTC. This encodes CASSLPGDYNEQFF.

V usage is TRBV11-2 and J usage is TRBJ2-1; D may be TRBD1 (6 bases). The CDR3 has 16 amino acids. The V end was cut by 4 bases, the J end by 8 bases, with 21 bases between. Germline V lookup: CDR1 SGHAT, CDR2 FQNNGV. CDR3 protein: CASSSYRARYTDEQFF. The CDR3 coding sequence is TGTGCCAGCAGCTCGTACAGGGCCCGGTACACGGATGAGCAGTTCTTC.

The chain has TRBV27 and TRBJ1-2; 8 bases line up with TRBD1. This CDR3 spans 15 amino acids. CDR1 is MNHEY, CDR2 SMNVEV, per germline (reference sequence). With V trimmed by 0 bases and J by 4 bases, 4 bases remained unmatched. Written as DNA, the CDR3 is TGTGCCAGCAGTTTATCAATCGGACAGGGCTATGGCTACACCTTC. Translated, it gives CASSLSIGQGYGYTF.

The chain employs TRBV18 and TRBJ2-1, with a weak D call TRBD2 (6 bases). The CDR3 extends over 15 amino acids. V was cut by 2 bases and J by 1 base, with 9 bases left in between. In germline, CDR1 is KGHSH, CDR2 LQKENI. The CDR3 nucleotides read TGTGCCAGCTCACCAAATGCGGGGTCCTACAATGAGCAGTTCTTC. Its translation: CASSPNAGSYNEQFF. Combining the CDR3 with reference TRBV18 and TRBJ2-1 gives the whole variable domain NAGVMQNPRHLVRRRGQEARLRCSPMKGHSHVYWYRQLPEEGLKFMVYLQKENIIDESGMPKERFSAEFPKEGPSILRIQQVVRGDSAAYFCASSPNAGSYNEQFFGPGTRLTVL.

Here the CDR3 reads CASGRGGGTEAFF. CDR3 in DNA: TGTGCCAGCGGTCGGGGGGGAGGCACTGAAGCTTTCTTT. The rearrangement joins TRBV9 to TRBJ1-1; maybe TRBD1 (5 bases). CDR3 length: 13 residues. Trimming pared 7 bases from V and 4 bases from J, leaving 14 bases between. Germline assignment: CDR1 SGDLS and CDR2 YYNGEE.

The chain recombines TRBV11-2 with TRBJ1-6, with 8 bases fitting TRBD1. This CDR3 comprises 14 residues. V dropped 1 base and J dropped 10; count of bases not matched to a gene: 3. The germline V gene encodes CDR1 SGHAT and CDR2 FQNNGV. This CDR3 reads CASSLGTGRSPLHF. The CDR3 DNA follows: TGTGCCAGCAGCTTAGGGACAGGGAGGTCACCCCTCCACTTT.